This T cell receptor beta chain originates from a study of T cell responses to AZD1222 COVID-19 vaccine. Points from the study as a whole: White British donors predominated, females outnumbered males, and clonal diversity was possibly underestimated. The CD4 TCRs associated with vaccination extended across spike and predominated at 160-218 and 743-854. Following two doses of AZD1222, Spike-specific TCR breadth and depth rose.

From germline, CDR1 is KGHSH and CDR2 LQKENI. V lost 0 bases and J 5 bases, leaving 7 bases between the germline ends. The CDR3 has 13 residues. This clone was found once. Its cognate antigen is unknown. This table comes from immunoSEQ multiplex PCR, and its TCRdb copy is limited to in-frame clones, with some not included. The sample shows 80,000 to 100,000 clones, just over 90% of them seen only once. The sample in question was peripheral blood, obtained 28 days after the second AZD1222 dose. The chain combines TRBV18 with TRBJ1-2; D not certain. The clonotype originates from an adult who received the AZD1222 COVID-19 vaccine. In DNA, the CDR3 is TGTGCCAGCTCACCACCCATGCAATATGGCTACACCTTC. This encodes CASSPPMQYGYTF.